Listed below are T cell receptor beta chains from one sample, sequenced in a study of CD8 T cells in Susac syndrome. MiXCR was run by TCRdb on the immunoSEQ multiplex PCR reads, yielding one entry per CDR3 protein. The sample holds 170,000 or so distinct CDR3 sequences; approximately 93% are singletons and the top ten take around 0.09%. Sample: CD4+ T cells from PBMCs. These receptor sequences come from a human donor with multiple sclerosis. The CDR3 runs from the conserved cysteine through the conserved F or W. A D gene is named only where the DNA matches it firmly. Not every row has a clone size; where given, it reads once, few, many or a size class.

v_gene	abundance	d_gene	j_gene	CDR3nt	CDR3aa
TRBV5-6	once	NA	TRBJ2-1	TGTGCCAGCAGCCAGGTTGAAAACTCCTACAATGAGCAGTTCTTC	CASSQVENSYNEQFF
TRBV3-1	once	TRBD2	TRBJ2-1	TGTGCCAGCGGCCGACTAGCGGGGGGCAATGAGCAGTTCTTC	CASGRLAGGNEQFF
TRBV28	NA	NA	TRBJ2-7	TGTGCCAGCGTGACAGGTTCACAGGCGGAGCAGTACTTC	CASVTGSQAEQYF
TRBV7-2	NA	NA	TRBJ2-3	TGTGCCAGCACCCGAGGTGGCACAGATACGCAGTATTTT	CASTRGGTDTQYF
TRBV6-1	few	NA	TRBJ1-2	TGTGCCAGCAGTGCCACCGGACAGCTGCCTGGCTACACCTTC	CASSATGQLPGYTF
TRBV27	NA	TRBD2	TRBJ2-1	TGTGCCAGCAGTTTAGCGGGGGGGCCAAGTGAGCAGTTCTTC	CASSLAGGPSEQFF
TRBV7-2	few	NA	TRBJ2-1	TGTGCCAGCAGCTTACAGCGCTATGAGCAGTTCTTC	CASSLQRYEQFF
TRBV19	NA	TRBD1	TRBJ2-7	TGTGCCAGTAGTACGGGGACAGGTGAATCCTACGAGCAGTACTTC	CASSTGTGESYEQYF
TRBV5-1	NA	TRBD2	TRBJ2-1	TGCGCCAGCAGCTTGGCCGATGCGGGAGGCTACAATGAGCAGTTCTTC	CASSLADAGGYNEQFF
TRBV20-1	NA	TRBD1	TRBJ1-5	TGCAGTGCTCATCGACAGGGCGTTCAGCCCCAGCATTTT	CSAHRQGVQPQHF
TRBV9	once	TRBD2	TRBJ2-3	TGTGCCAGCAGCGTAGCTACAGGGACTAGCGGGAGCACAGATACGCAGTATTTT	CASSVATGTSGSTDTQYF
TRBV5-4	NA	NA	TRBJ2-2	TGTGCCAGCAGCCCATCCCAGGGGCACCAGAACACCGGGGAGCTGTTTTTT	CASSPSQGHQNTGELFF
TRBV7-9	NA	TRBD1	TRBJ1-4	TGTGCCAGCAGCCCGGGACAGGGAGTGAAAAAACTGTTTTTT	CASSPGQGVKKLFF
TRBV20-1	NA	TRBD1	TRBJ1-2	TGCAGTGCTAGGGACAGGGGGCGGTGGAGATACTATGGCTACACCTTC	CSARDRGRWRYYGYTF
TRBV2	NA	TRBD1	TRBJ1-6	TGTGCCAGGGGACAGGGGAAAAAACCCCTCCACTTT	CARGQGKKPLHF
TRBV28	NA	NA	TRBJ2-7	TGTGCCAGCAGTTCCCCCGGGACAATTTACGAGCAGTACTTC	CASSSPGTIYEQYF
TRBV20-1	NA	TRBD1	TRBJ2-4	TGCAGTGTATGGGACAGGCAAAACATTCAGTACTTC	CSVWDRQNIQYF
TRBV27	NA	NA	TRBJ2-5	TGTGCCAGCAGTTTAATTAACGAAGAGACCCAGTACTTC	CASSLINEETQYF
TRBV4-1	NA	NA	TRBJ2-1	TGCGCCAGCAGCCAATCCCAGGGGTCCTTGTACAATGAGCAGTTCTTC	CASSQSQGSLYNEQFF
TRBV4-2	NA	TRBD2	TRBJ2-7	TGTGCCAGCAGCCAAGGGACCCTTGGAAGCGGGGGAGATGCCGAGCAGTACTTC	CASSQGTLGSGGDAEQYF
TRBV14	NA	NA	TRBJ2-3	TGTGCCAGCAGCCAGAATACGCCAGATACGCAGTATTTT	CASSQNTPDTQYF
TRBV18	NA	NA	TRBJ1-1	TGTGCCAGCGCCTACTCGGGAGGGACGAACACTGAAGCTTTCTTT	CASAYSGGTNTEAFF
TRBV6-5	NA	NA	TRBJ1-1	TGTGCCAGCAGTGCCCTCTTCGGGAACACTGAAGCTTTCTTT	CASSALFGNTEAFF
TRBV12-3/TRBV12-4	once	NA	TRBJ1-1	TGTGCCAGCACCTCTCCCGGGGCAGGGAGACCTACAGAAGCTTTCTTT	CASTSPGAGRPTEAFF
TRBV4-3	NA	NA	TRBJ2-3	TGCGCCAGCAGCCAAGAGGGAGGCCTTACAGATACGCAGTATTTT	CASSQEGGLTDTQYF
TRBV12-3/TRBV12-4	NA	NA	TRBJ1-2	TGTGCCAGCAGTTCCGACAACTATGGCTACACCTTC	CASSSDNYGYTF
TRBV18	few	NA	TRBJ1-1	TGTGCCAGCTCGGTTGGGGAGAACACTGAAGCTTTCTTT	CASSVGENTEAFF
TRBV7-8	NA	NA	TRBJ2-7	TGTGCCAGCAGCTTAGGGTTACCGGGCTCCTACGAGCAGTACTTC	CASSLGLPGSYEQYF
TRBV7-2	once	TRBD2	TRBJ2-5	TGTGCCAGCAGCTCCATCCCAGCGGGGGGGAAAGAGACCCAGTACTTC	CASSSIPAGGKETQYF
TRBV7-7	NA	NA	TRBJ2-3	TGTGCTAGCAGCCCCTCGGGGAGAACAGATACGCAGTATTTT	CASSPSGRTDTQYF
TRBV5-1	NA	NA	TRBJ2-7	TGCGCCAGCAGCGAGTTATCAGGGGTCTCCTACGAGCAGTACTTC	CASSELSGVSYEQYF
TRBV7-2	NA	NA	TRBJ2-1	TGTGCCAGCAGCGCCACCGGGTACAATGAGCAGTTCTTC	CASSATGYNEQFF
TRBV5-4	NA	TRBD2	TRBJ2-5	TGTGCCAGCAGCTTGGCGGTGGGGCGGGAGGAAGAGACCCAGTACTTC	CASSLAVGREEETQYF
TRBV5-4	NA	TRBD1	TRBJ2-7	TGTGCCAGCAGCTTAGGACAGGGAGGCGAGCAGTACTTC	CASSLGQGGEQYF
TRBV28	NA	NA	TRBJ2-7	TGTGCCAGCAGTTTAGACCACAGATCCTACGAGCAGTACTTC	CASSLDHRSYEQYF
TRBV4-1	NA	TRBD2	TRBJ2-3	TGCGCCAGCAGCCAAGCCGGGAGGGATACGCAGTATTTT	CASSQAGRDTQYF
TRBV19	once	NA	TRBJ1-5	TGTGCCAGTAGTATTGTGGGGGGCGGCAGTTCCTTCAATCAGCCCCAGCATTTT	CASSIVGGGSSFNQPQHF
TRBV6-6	NA	TRBD1	TRBJ2-7	TGTGCCAGCAGTACCGGACAGGGGGCAGGCGAGCAGTACTTC	CASSTGQGAGEQYF
TRBV5-4	NA	NA	TRBJ1-2	TGTGCCAGCAGCCTTGATTTGGGGGGACAAGGCTACACCTTC	CASSLDLGGQGYTF
TRBV2	NA	NA	TRBJ1-2	TGTGCCAGCAGTGCGAACCTCTTGGTAGATGGCTACACCTTC	CASSANLLVDGYTF
TRBV28	NA	NA	TRBJ1-2	TGTGCCAGCAGTTTACAGGAGGGTTATGGCTACACCTTC	CASSLQEGYGYTF
TRBV20-1	NA	NA	TRBJ2-4	TGCAGTGCACCCTCGAAGACTGGACTAAAAAACATTCAGTACTTC	CSAPSKTGLKNIQYF
TRBV12-3/TRBV12-4	NA	TRBD1	TRBJ1-4	TGTGCCAGCAGTTCACAACTCGGGACAGGAAATAATGAAAAACTGTTTTTT	CASSSQLGTGNNEKLFF
TRBV20-1	NA	TRBD2	TRBJ2-3	TGCAGTGTCCTCACTAGCGGGAGGAGTAGAGATACGCAGTATTTT	CSVLTSGRSRDTQYF
TRBV4-3	NA	TRBD1	TRBJ1-3	TGCGCCAGCAGCCACGCTACAGGGGTCCCCTCTGGAAACACCATATATTTT	CASSHATGVPSGNTIYF
TRBV19	NA	NA	TRBJ2-5	TGTGCCAGTAGTTCGCAGGCCCGAGAGACCCAGTACTTC	CASSSQARETQYF
TRBV7-3	NA	NA	TRBJ1-1	TGTGCCAGCAGCGGTGGCGGCCTCACTGAAGCTTTCTTT	CASSGGGLTEAFF
TRBV5-1	NA	TRBD2	TRBJ2-7	TGCGCCAGCAGACCGCCGGGAGGAGCCACTGTTGAGCAGTACTTC	CASRPPGGATVEQYF
TRBV18	NA	NA	TRBJ1-6	TGTGCCAGCTCCCTCTCCGGGGGAGGGGAGTCACCCCTCCACTTT	CASSLSGGGESPLHF
TRBV29-1	NA	TRBD1	TRBJ2-2	TGCAGCGCTGCCGGGACAGGGGACACCGGGGAGCTGTTTTTT	CSAAGTGDTGELFF
TRBV7-3	NA	NA	TRBJ2-7	TGTGCCAGCAGCACCCGCCCTGGAGTCGGGCAGTACTTC	CASSTRPGVGQYF
TRBV9	NA	NA	TRBJ2-7	TGTGCCAGCAGCGTAGAAGGGCGTTCGTACGAGCAGTACTTC	CASSVEGRSYEQYF
TRBV7-2	NA	NA	TRBJ1-6	TGTGCCAGCTACCTCGCGGGGGGCTATAATTCACCCCTCCACTTT	CASYLAGGYNSPLHF
TRBV30	NA	NA	TRBJ2-7	TGTGCCTGGACAGGGAATTTCTACGAGCAGTACTTC	CAWTGNFYEQYF
TRBV28	NA	TRBD1	TRBJ1-2	TGTGCCAGCAGTTTTCACGGACAGGTAGACGGCTACACCTTC	CASSFHGQVDGYTF
TRBV7-9	NA	NA	TRBJ1-1	TGTGCCAGCAGCTTAAGAGAACTGATGAACACTGAAGCTTTCTTT	CASSLRELMNTEAFF
TRBV10-3	NA	NA	TRBJ2-3	TGTGCCATCAGCCTAGACCGAGATACGCAGTATTTT	CAISLDRDTQYF
TRBV7-2	NA	NA	TRBJ2-3	TGTGCCAGCAGCTTAGACGGGTACACAGATACGCAGTATTTT	CASSLDGYTDTQYF
TRBV28	NA	TRBD1	TRBJ1-3	TGTGCCAGCACCGGGACAGCTGGAAACACCATATATTTT	CASTGTAGNTIYF